The following is a T cell receptor (beta chain) sequence with its context. This sample stems from a study of blood T cell repertoires in COVID-19. The assay was immunoSEQ multiplex PCR, and TCRdb's table has in-frame clones only and misses some. The repertoire has roughly 110,000 clones, 60% to 85% of them found once; the top ten carry about 4.5%. Trimming removed 1 base from V and 0 bases from J; junction bases left unmatched: 7. Per germline, CDR1 SGHRS and CDR2 YFSETQ. This CDR3 spans 17 amino acids. The specimen sequenced was peripheral blood. The sequence came from a man between 65 and 79 years old with acute or convalescent COVID-19. The chain carries TRBV5-1 and TRBJ2-7; 10 positions match TRBD1. This CDR3 reads CASSLFPGQGFSYEQYF. The CDR3 DNA sequence: TGCGCCAGCAGCTTGTTCCCGGGACAGGGGTTCTCCTACGAGCAGTACTTC. The variable domain in full, completed from reference TRBV5-1 and TRBJ2-7, reads KAGVTQTPRYLIKTRGQQVTLSCSPISGHRSVSWYQQTPGQGLQFLFEYFSETQRNKGNFPGRFSGRQFSNSRSEMNVSTLELGDSALYLCASSLFPGQGFSYEQYFGPGTRLTVT.